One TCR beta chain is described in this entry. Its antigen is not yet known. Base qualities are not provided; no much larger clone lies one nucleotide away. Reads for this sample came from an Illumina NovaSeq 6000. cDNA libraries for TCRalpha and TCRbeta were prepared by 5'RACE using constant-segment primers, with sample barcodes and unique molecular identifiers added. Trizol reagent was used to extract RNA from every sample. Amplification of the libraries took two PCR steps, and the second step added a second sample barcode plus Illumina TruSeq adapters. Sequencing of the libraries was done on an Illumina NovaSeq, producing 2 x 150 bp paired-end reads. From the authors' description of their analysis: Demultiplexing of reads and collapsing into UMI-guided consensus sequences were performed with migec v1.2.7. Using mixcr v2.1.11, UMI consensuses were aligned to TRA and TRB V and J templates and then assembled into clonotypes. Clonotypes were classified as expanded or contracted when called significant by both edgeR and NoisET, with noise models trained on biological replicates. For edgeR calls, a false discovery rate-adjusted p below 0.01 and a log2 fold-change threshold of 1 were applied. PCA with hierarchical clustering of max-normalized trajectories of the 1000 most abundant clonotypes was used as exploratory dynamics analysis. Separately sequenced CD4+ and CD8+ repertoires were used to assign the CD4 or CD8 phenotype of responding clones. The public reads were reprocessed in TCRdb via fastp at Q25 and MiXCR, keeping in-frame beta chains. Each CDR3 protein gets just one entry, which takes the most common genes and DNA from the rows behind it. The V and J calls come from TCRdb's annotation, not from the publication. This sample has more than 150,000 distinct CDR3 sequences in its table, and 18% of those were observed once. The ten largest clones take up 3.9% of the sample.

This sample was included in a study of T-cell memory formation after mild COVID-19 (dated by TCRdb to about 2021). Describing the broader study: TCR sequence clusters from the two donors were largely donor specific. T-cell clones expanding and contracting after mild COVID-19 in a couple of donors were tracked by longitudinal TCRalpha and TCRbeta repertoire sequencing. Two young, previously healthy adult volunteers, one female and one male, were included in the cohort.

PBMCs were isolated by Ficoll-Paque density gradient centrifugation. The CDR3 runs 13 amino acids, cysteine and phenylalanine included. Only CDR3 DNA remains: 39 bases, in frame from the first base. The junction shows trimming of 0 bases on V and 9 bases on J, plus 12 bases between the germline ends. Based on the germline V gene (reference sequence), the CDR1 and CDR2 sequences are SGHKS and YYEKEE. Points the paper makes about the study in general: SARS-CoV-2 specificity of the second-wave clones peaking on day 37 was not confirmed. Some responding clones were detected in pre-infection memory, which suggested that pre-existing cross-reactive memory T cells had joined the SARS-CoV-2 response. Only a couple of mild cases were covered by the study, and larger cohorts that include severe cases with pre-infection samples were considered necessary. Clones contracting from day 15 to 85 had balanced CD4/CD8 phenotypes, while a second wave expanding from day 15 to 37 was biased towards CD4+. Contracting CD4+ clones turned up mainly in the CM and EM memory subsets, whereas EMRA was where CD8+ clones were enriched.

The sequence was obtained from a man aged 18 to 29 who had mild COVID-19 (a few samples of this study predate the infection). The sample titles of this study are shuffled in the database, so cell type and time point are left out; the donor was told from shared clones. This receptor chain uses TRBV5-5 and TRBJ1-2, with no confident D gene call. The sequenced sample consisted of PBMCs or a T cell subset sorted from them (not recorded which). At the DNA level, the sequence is TGTGCCAGCAGCTTGGGCAGCCCCGATCGCTACACCTTC. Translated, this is CASSLGSPDRYTF.